This TCR beta chain was profiled in a study of shared clonotypes between healthy human individuals. Several immunoSEQ 96-well plates shared each subset's DNA, each plate a replicate. Replicate sorted-subset PCRs were loaded with around 0.2 ug DNA, 30,000 or so T cell genomes. The assay was immunoSEQ multiplex PCR, and TCRdb's table has in-frame clones only and misses some. The sample records hundreds of thousands of clones, over 65% being singletons. Study-wide points: Rarefaction showed sorted-subset sequencing was incomplete despite large depth.

Of note for this clone: The antigen is not known.

The CDR3 runs 17 residues. The receptor comes from a woman aged 25 to 39 in good health. V is TRBV12-2 and J is TRBJ2-7. TRBV12-2 is given as a pseudogene. The material sequenced was memory CD4+ T cells sorted from blood. Specified subset: CD45RA-negative fraction. The CDR3 nucleotides read TGTGCAAGTCCCAAGGACCGGGCCGCGATTGGTGAGCGCGAGCAGTACTTC. Its protein is CASPKDRAAIGEREQYF.